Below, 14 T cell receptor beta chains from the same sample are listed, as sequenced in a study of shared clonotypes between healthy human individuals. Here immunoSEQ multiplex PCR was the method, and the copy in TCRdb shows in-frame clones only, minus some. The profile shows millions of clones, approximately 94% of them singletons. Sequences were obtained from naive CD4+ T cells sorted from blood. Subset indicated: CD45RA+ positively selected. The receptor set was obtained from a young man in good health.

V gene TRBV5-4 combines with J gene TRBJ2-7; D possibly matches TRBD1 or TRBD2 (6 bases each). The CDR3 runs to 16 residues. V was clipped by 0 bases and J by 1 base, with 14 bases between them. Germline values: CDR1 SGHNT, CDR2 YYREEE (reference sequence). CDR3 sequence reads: CASSLEGRGTSYEQYF. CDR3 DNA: TGTGCCAGCAGCTTGGAGGGTCGCGGGACATCCTACGAGCAGTACTTC.

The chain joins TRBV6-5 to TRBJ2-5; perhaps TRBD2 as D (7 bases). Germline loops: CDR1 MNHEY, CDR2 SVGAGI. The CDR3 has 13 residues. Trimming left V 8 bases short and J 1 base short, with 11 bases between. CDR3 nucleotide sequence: TGTGCCAGCGGACAGCGGGGCCAAGAGACCCAGTACTTC. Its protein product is CASGQRGQETQYF.

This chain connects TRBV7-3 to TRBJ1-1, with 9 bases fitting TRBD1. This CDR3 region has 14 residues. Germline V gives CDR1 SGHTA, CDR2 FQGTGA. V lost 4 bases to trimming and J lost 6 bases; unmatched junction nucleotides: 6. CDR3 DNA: TGTGCCAGCAGCTCCACGGGACAGGGCGCTGAAGCTTTCTTT. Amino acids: CASSSTGQGAEAFF.

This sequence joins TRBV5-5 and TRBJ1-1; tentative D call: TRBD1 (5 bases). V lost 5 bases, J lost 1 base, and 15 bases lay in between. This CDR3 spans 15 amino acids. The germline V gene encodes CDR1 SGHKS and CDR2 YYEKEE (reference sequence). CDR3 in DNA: TGTGCCAGCAGTCCCCCCCCGGGGACGAACACTGAAGCTTTCTTT. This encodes CASSPPPGTNTEAFF.

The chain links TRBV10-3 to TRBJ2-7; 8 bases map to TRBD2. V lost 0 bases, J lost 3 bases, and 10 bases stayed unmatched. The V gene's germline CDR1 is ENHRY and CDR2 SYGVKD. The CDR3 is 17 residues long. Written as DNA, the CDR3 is TGTGCCATCAGTGAGTCAGCTAGCGGGTTTACCAACTACGAGCAGTACTTC. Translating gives CAISESASGFTNYEQYF.

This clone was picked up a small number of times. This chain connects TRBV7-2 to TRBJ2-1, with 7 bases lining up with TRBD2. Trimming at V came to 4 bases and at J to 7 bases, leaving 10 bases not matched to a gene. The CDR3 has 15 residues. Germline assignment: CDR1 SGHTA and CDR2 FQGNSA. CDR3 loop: CASSSGLVIPNEQFF. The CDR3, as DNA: TGTGCCAGCAGCTCCGGACTAGTTATTCCGAATGAGCAGTTCTTC.

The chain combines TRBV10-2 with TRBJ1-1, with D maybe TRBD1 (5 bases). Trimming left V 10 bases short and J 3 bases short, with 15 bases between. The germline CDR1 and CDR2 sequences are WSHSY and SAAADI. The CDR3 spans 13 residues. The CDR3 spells CATRGGVDTEAFF. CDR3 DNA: TGCGCCACCCGGGGGGGTGTGGACACTGAAGCTTTCTTT.

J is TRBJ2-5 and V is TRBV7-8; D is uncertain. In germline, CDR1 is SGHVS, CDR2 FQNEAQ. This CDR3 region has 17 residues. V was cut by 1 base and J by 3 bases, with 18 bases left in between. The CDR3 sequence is CASSLDGSHRIEETQYF. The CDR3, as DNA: TGTGCCAGCAGCTTAGATGGTAGTCATCGGATAGAAGAGACCCAGTACTTC.

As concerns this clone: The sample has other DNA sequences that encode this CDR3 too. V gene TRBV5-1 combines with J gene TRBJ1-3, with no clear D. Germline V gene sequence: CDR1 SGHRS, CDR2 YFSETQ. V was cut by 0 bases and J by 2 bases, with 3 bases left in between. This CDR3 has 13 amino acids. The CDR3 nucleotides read TGCGCCAGCAGCTTGGGCACTGGAAACACCATATATTTT. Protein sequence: CASSLGTGNTIYF.

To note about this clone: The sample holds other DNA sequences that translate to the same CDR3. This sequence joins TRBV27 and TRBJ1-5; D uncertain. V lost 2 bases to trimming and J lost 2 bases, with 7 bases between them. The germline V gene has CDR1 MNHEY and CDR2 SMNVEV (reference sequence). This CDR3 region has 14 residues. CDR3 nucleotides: TGTGCCAGCAGTTTAGGGCGCGGCAATCAGCCCCAGCATTTT. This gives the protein CASSLGRGNQPQHF.

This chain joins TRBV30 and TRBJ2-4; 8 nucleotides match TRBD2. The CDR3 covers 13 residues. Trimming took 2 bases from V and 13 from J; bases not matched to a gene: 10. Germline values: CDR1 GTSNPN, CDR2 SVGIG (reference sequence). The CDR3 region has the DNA TGTGCCTGGAGTCCTACAAGGAGCGGGGGACAGTACTTC. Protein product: CAWSPTRSGGQYF.

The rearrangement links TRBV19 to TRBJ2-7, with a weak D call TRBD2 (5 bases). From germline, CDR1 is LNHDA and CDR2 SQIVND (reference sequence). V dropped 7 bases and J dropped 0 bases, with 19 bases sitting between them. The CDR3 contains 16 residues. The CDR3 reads CASIRGGADCSYEQYF. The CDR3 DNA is TGTGCCAGTATCAGAGGAGGTGCCGATTGCTCCTACGAGCAGTACTTC.

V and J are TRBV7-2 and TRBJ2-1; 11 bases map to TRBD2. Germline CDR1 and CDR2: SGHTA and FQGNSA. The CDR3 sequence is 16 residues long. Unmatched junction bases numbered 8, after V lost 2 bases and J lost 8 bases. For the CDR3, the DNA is TGTGCCAGCAGCTTAAATTTAGCGGGAGGGCCCGATGAGCAGTTCTTC. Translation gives CASSLNLAGGPDEQFF. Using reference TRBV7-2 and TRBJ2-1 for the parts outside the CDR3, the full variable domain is GAGVSQSPSNKVTEKGKDVELRCDPISGHTALYWYRQSLGQGLEFLIYFQGNSAPDKSGLPSDRFSAERTGGSVSTLTIQRTQQEDSAVYLCASSLNLAGGPDEQFFGPGTRLTVL.

CDR3 protein: CAWSPDVASGNTIYF. In DNA form, the CDR3 reads TGTGCCTGGAGTCCGGACGTCGCCTCTGGAAACACCATATATTTT. The chain couples TRBV30 to TRBJ1-3; D gene ambiguous. The CDR3 is 15 residues long. V lost 2 bases and J lost 0, with 11 bases in between. Germline V gene data show CDR1 as GTSNPN and CDR2 as SVGIG (reference sequence).